These T cell receptor beta chains were read from a single sample in a study. TCRdb processed the 5' RACE reads anew with MiXCR; each CDR3 protein has one entry. The sample lists some 10,000 distinct CDR3 sequences; roughly 17% were seen once. The specimen sequenced was Tregs sorted from a lymph node. The receptors derive from a female donor with breast cancer. CDR3s include the opening cysteine and the closing phenylalanine or tryptophan. The order of the fields is D gene, clone size, J gene, V gene, CDR3 DNA, CDR3 protein. The D gene is left open where the match is weak. Clone size is stated in some rows and not others, as once, few, many or a class when expanded.

NA,NA,TRBJ2-7,TRBV6-6,TGTGCCAGCAGTTCATTGACAGGTTCCTACGAGCAGTACTTC,CASSSLTGSYEQYF
NA,many,TRBJ1-2,TRBV28,TGTGCCAGCAGCCTACAGGGTGGCTATGGCTACGCCTTC,CASSLQGGYGYAF
TRBD1,many,TRBJ1-2,TRBV7-9,TGTGCCAGCAGCTTAGGAGGGACAGGGGATTATGGCTACACCTTC,CASSLGGTGDYGYTF
TRBD2,medium-sized,TRBJ2-7,TRBV28,TGTGCCAGCAGTTCGTCCGGGACTAGACTATACGAGCAGTACTTC,CASSSSGTRLYEQYF
NA,medium-sized,TRBJ2-1,TRBV20-1,TGCAGTGCAGGCCCCAGCTACAATGAGCAGTTCTTC,CSAGPSYNEQFF
NA,medium-sized,TRBJ1-4,TRBV29-1,TGCAGCGTTCGGGACGGAATTAATGAAAAACTGTTTTTT,CSVRDGINEKLFF
TRBD2,medium-sized,TRBJ2-4,TRBV5-1,TGCGCCAGCAGCTTTAGCGGGAGTGAGTACATTCAGTACTTC,CASSFSGSEYIQYF
TRBD1,medium-sized,TRBJ1-1,TRBV20-1,TGCAGTGCCAGCATTCCGGGACAGGTAATTCGGGCTGAAGCTTTCTTT,CSASIPGQVIRAEAFF
NA,once,TRBJ1-6,TRBV5-1,TGCGCCAGCAGCTTCACGCAGGAGGCATCACCCCTCCACTTT,CASSFTQEASPLHF
TRBD2,few,TRBJ2-7,TRBV30,TGTGCCTGGAGTGTACCAGGACTAGCGACATACGAGCAGTACTTC,CAWSVPGLATYEQYF
TRBD1,many,TRBJ2-1,TRBV3-1,TGTGCCAGCAGCCCGAAACTCGGGACAGTCAATGAGCAGTTCTTC,CASSPKLGTVNEQFF
NA,many,TRBJ1-1,TRBV12-3/TRBV12-4,TGTGCCAGCAGTTTAGGAGGCGCTGAAGCTTTCTTT,CASSLGGAEAFF
NA,medium-sized,TRBJ2-3,TRBV6-2/TRBV6-3,TGTGCCAGCAGTTTCCCAGAGACTAGCACAGATACGCAGTATTTT,CASSFPETSTDTQYF
NA,NA,TRBJ1-1,TRBV18,TGTGCCAGCTCTTTCGGGGGGTCCACTGAAGCTTTCTTT,CASSFGGSTEAFF
TRBD2,medium-sized,TRBJ2-1,TRBV15,TGTGCCACCAGCAGAGAAGCGGGAGTAATCGATGAGCAGTTCTTC,CATSREAGVIDEQFF
NA,many,TRBJ1-2,TRBV5-5,TGTGCCAGCAGCTTGCTCAGGGGATCATATGGCTACACCTTC,CASSLLRGSYGYTF
NA,medium-sized,TRBJ1-5,TRBV6-1,TGTGCCAGCCTAGTAGAGCGGGGACGGGATCAGCCCCAGCATTTT,CASLVERGRDQPQHF
TRBD1,medium-sized,TRBJ2-2,TRBV4-1,TGCGCCAGCAGCCAAGAGGGCGTTACCCGGGACAGGGGCTACACCGGGGAGCTGTTTTTT,CASSQEGVTRDRGYTGELFF
TRBD2,medium-sized,TRBJ2-5,TRBV7-2,TGTGCCAGCAGCTTACTTCCGGGAGGAGAGACCCAGTACTTC,CASSLLPGGETQYF
TRBD2,medium-sized,TRBJ2-1,TRBV5-1,TGCGCCAGCAGCAAGGGACTAGCGGACGATGAGCAGTTCTTC,CASSKGLADDEQFF
NA,NA,TRBJ2-1,TRBV12-3/TRBV12-4,TGTGCCAGCAGTCCCCCGGGGGAGGTGCAGTTCTTC,CASSPPGEVQFF
NA,NA,TRBJ2-7,TRBV12-2,TGTGCAAGTCGAACAGGGGGTGGCGAGCAGTACTTC,CASRTGGGEQYF
TRBD1,many,TRBJ2-3,TRBV27,TGTGCCAGCAGACGCCCGGGACAGGGGTCAGATACGCAGTATTTT,CASRRPGQGSDTQYF
NA,medium-sized,TRBJ2-5,TRBV5-1,TGCGCCAGCAGCGGGACGGCCCAAGAGACCCAGTACTTC,CASSGTAQETQYF
NA,once,TRBJ2-3,TRBV10-3,TGTGTCACCAGCAGGACGGGGGGCGTAGATACGCAGTATTTT,CVTSRTGGVDTQYF
NA,many,TRBJ2-7,TRBV6-5,TGTGCCAGCAGCCGATCCCGGGACCAGGAGCAGTACTTC,CASSRSRDQEQYF
NA,NA,TRBJ2-7,TRBV14,TGTGCCAGCAGCCAACCGGACAGTGCTCGGGGGGAGCAGTACTTC,CASSQPDSARGEQYF
NA,medium-sized,TRBJ2-5,TRBV5-1,TGCGCCAGCAGTCCTCAGGGAGGTATGGAGACCCAGTACTTC,CASSPQGGMETQYF
TRBD2,many,TRBJ2-7,TRBV29-1,TGCAGCGTTGCTACTAGCGGGAGATTGAGGGAGCAGTACTTC,CSVATSGRLREQYF
NA,many,TRBJ2-3,TRBV20-1,TGCAGTGCCAACCCGACTCCTGGGGGCACAGATACGCAGTATTTT,CSANPTPGGTDTQYF
NA,medium-sized,TRBJ1-2,TRBV20-1,TGCAGTGCTAGAGAATTGGGGTTAGCTAACTATGGCTACACCTTC,CSARELGLANYGYTF
TRBD1,many,TRBJ1-2,TRBV5-4,TGTGCCAGCAGCCTCGGGACAGGGGGTTACACCTTC,CASSLGTGGYTF
TRBD1,many,TRBJ2-7,TRBV12-3/TRBV12-4,TGTGCCAGCAGTTCTGTTAACAGGGGCGAGCAGTACTTC,CASSSVNRGEQYF
NA,NA,TRBJ2-5,TRBV5-1,TGCGCCAGCAGCTTGGGAAACCGGAGGGGAGAGACCCAGTACTTC,CASSLGNRRGETQYF
NA,many,TRBJ2-7,TRBV28,TGTGCCAGCAACAGGCCCGGGACCTCCTACGAGCAGTACTTC,CASNRPGTSYEQYF
TRBD1,many,TRBJ2-7,TRBV15,TGTGCCACCAGCAGAGGAGGGGGCAGGATCGGTGGGGAGCAGTACTTC,CATSRGGGRIGGEQYF
TRBD2,medium-sized,TRBJ2-3,TRBV4-2,TGTGCCAGCAGATCGGGACTAAGTTCAAATACGCAGTATTTT,CASRSGLSSNTQYF
NA,many,TRBJ2-3,TRBV11-1,TGTGCCAGCAGCAAAGCTTACTTTAGCGGCGGCACAGATACGCAGTATTTT,CASSKAYFSGGTDTQYF
TRBD1,large,TRBJ1-2,TRBV28,TGTGCCAGCAGTTCTGGACAGGTCTATGGCTACACCTTC,CASSSGQVYGYTF
TRBD2,NA,TRBJ2-1,TRBV20-1,TGCAGTGCTAGAGATCTGGCGGGAGTGCTAAAGGGAGGCAATGAGCAGTTCTTC,CSARDLAGVLKGGNEQFF
TRBD1,many,TRBJ1-6,TRBV19,TGTGCCAGTTCGGACAGGGGGCGAGTATCAAATAATTCACCCCTCCACTTT,CASSDRGRVSNNSPLHF
NA,many,TRBJ2-2,TRBV15,TGTGCCACCAGCAGAGATTTACAAACCGGGGAGCTGTTTTTT,CATSRDLQTGELFF